Listed below are T cell receptor beta chains from one sample, sequenced in a study of blood T cell repertoires in COVID-19. The data were produced by immunoSEQ multiplex PCR, yet TCRdb's version contains in-frame clones alone and is incomplete. This sample has 100,000 to 120,000 clones, with 75% to 80% found just once. Specimen: peripheral blood. The source of these receptors is a woman at least 80 years old with active or convalescent COVID-19. CDR3s leave out the opening cysteine and the closing phenylalanine or tryptophan.

ASSRGLAGLGTQY,TRBV7-2,TRBJ2-3
ATGPGQAYNEQF,TRBV25-1,TRBJ2-1
ASSPKLKSGQGTYEQY,TRBV18,TRBJ2-7
ASSTLQGAEDYEQY,TRBV19,TRBJ2-7
ASSAKQGHGYGYT,TRBV27,TRBJ1-2
ASSLFAGGLNTEAF,TRBV7-2,TRBJ1-1
ASSQDRVPRAF,TRBV4-2,TRBJ1-1
ASSLVGDQPQH,TRBV12-3/TRBV12-4,TRBJ1-5
ASSSFRTSGDEQF,TRBV7-9,TRBJ2-1
ASSIRLHPGANVLT,TRBV19,TRBJ2-6
ASSPRTGGQPQH,TRBV7-8,TRBJ1-5
ASRDRLINSPLH,TRBV6-5,TRBJ1-6
ASSQAGGWGETQY,TRBV3-1/TRBV3-2,TRBJ2-5
ASRKGLADYEQY,TRBV28,TRBJ2-7
ASSPASTGADTQY,TRBV5-1,TRBJ2-3
ASSLGQGFAGELF,TRBV7-2,TRBJ2-2
ASRGTGFGYT,TRBV28,TRBJ1-2
ASSSQGASSYEQY,TRBV5-1,TRBJ2-7
ASSSGQGSDTQY,TRBV2,TRBJ2-3
SALRGMETQY,TRBV29-1,TRBJ2-5
AASQGPYEQY,TRBV15,TRBJ2-7
ASSPLPGTENTGELF,TRBV7-2,TRBJ2-2
ASSLGLAGADTQY,TRBV5-1,TRBJ2-3
ASSQDVTGKFNTEAF,TRBV3-1/TRBV3-2,TRBJ1-1
ASSTPLSGSTDTQY,TRBV7-8,TRBJ2-3
ASSPGQFTDTQY,TRBV6-2/TRBV6-3,TRBJ2-3
ASSRHPPGTEAF,TRBV6-2/TRBV6-3,TRBJ1-1
ASSLSNRGDNEQF,TRBV27,TRBJ2-1
ASSLSGGGNQPQH,TRBV28,TRBJ1-5
ASRAISGANVLT,TRBV2,TRBJ2-6
ASSPRPLANEQF,TRBV5-4,TRBJ2-1
ASSPSRGPPYGYT,TRBV7-2,TRBJ1-2
ASSILPAGVEAF,TRBV19,TRBJ1-1
ASSGTVYNQPQH,TRBV2,TRBJ1-5
ASKRGRLTYEQY,TRBV6-6,TRBJ2-7
ASSQGQASSYNEQF,TRBV4-1,TRBJ2-1
ASSSRVGETQY,TRBV7-2,TRBJ2-5